This TCR beta chain was recorded in a study of cytomegalovirus exposure and HLA in healthy donors. The wider study: In an earlier analysis, 95 million to 130 million unique TCR beta sequences were found from some 200 million T cells. Study-wide results and limits: It was reported that TCR beta sequences correctly inferred the HLA-A and HLA-B alleles for most subjects. Researchers reported in a later analysis that common viral pathogens appeared linked to several top clusters.

The CDR3 consists of 14 residues. The V gene lost 6 bases and the J gene lost 2 bases, with 11 bases spanning the gap. Germline CDR1 is LNHDA and CDR2 is SQIVND (reference sequence). Researchers ran the PCR with 60 Vbeta and 13 Jbeta primers. Produced via immunoSEQ multiplex PCR; TCRdb's table is partial and in-frame only. The sample includes about 110,000 clones, approximately 71% of them seen just once. In regard to this clone: What it binds is not known.

The chain links TRBV19 to TRBJ1-5, with D possibly being TRBD1 (6 bases). This sequence was found in a man in his forties in good health and CMV-seronegative. The sequencing sample was made of PBMCs. The CDR3: CASSRGPGNQPQHF. In nucleotides, the CDR3 is TGTGCCAGTAGCAGGGGTCCAGGCAATCAGCCCCAGCATTTT.